Described below is a single T cell receptor (beta chain) sequence and its context. The target antigen is unknown. V was shortened by 4 bases and J by 7 bases, with 17 bases between the two germline ends. The CDR3 is 14 amino acids. CDR1 and CDR2 (germline): SQVTM, ANQGSEA. The sample is drawn from a study of T-cell reconstitution after alpha-beta-depleted transplantation in children. Findings and caveats of the study: Alpha-beta T cells present about two months after transplant were reported to originate from several hundred expanded graft clones. After one year, T-cell counts and TCRbeta diversity mostly came from new T cells. Surviving recipient T cells and thymic progenitors underlay high day-60 TCRbeta diversity in some patients.

Using unique molecular identifiers, the investigators prepared the TCRbeta library. TCRdb re-derived calls from the PCR reads in MiXCR, one entry per CDR3 protein. In the table there are about a million distinct CDR3 sequences, about 26% of which are singletons. The origin of this receptor is a boy younger than two who had a stem cell transplant for SCID, so the T cells may come from the graft donor. Source: PBMCs, mostly from graft donor cells, taken 360 days after TCRalphabeta/CD19-depleted stem cell transplant. The gene calls are TRBV29-1 and TRBJ2-1, with D possibly being TRBD2 (6 bases). The CDR3 DNA reads TGCAGCGTTGTGTTCGTTTCTAGCGAGAATGAGCAGTTCTTC. Protein: CSVVFVSSENEQFF.